The clone carrying this T cell receptor beta chain was picked up many times. Its antigen remains unidentified. This sample was taken from a study of T cell repertoires in cytomegalovirus infection. Study at large: Based on public TCR beta signatures, there were indications of CMV infection and of a matching HLA type. Findings of the study overall: There were HLA-C-restricted CMV-specific TCR beta clonotypes dominating the ex vivo response. Cumulative frequency (of public TCR beta family members) identified carriers of CMV plus the relevant HLA.

TCRdb passed the reads through MiXCR, listing each CDR3 protein once. Of about 680,000 distinct CDR3 sequences listed, approximately 24% were seen once; the top ten hold roughly 8%. This CDR3 spans 15 amino acids. V dropped 5 bases and J dropped 3; count of bases not matched to a gene: 5. In germline, CDR1 is MDHEN, CDR2 SYDVKM. This receptor was identified in a human donor in good health (CMV status not recorded). Some clones in this sample may be carry-over from other donors' samples. The chain links TRBV28 to TRBJ2-1, with 9 bases fitting TRBD2. The sequencing sample was made of CD8+ T cells from PBMCs. CDR3 in DNA: TGTGCCAGCAGTAGCGGGGGGACGTACTACAATGAGCAGTTCTTC. Translated, it gives CASSSGGTYYNEQFF. Combining the CDR3 with reference TRBV28 and TRBJ2-1 gives the whole variable domain DVKVTQSSRYLVKRTGEKVFLECVQDMDHENMFWYRQDPGLGLRLIYFSYDVKMKEKGDIPEGYSVSREKKERFSLILESASTNQTSMYLCASSSGGTYYNEQFFGPGTRLTVL.